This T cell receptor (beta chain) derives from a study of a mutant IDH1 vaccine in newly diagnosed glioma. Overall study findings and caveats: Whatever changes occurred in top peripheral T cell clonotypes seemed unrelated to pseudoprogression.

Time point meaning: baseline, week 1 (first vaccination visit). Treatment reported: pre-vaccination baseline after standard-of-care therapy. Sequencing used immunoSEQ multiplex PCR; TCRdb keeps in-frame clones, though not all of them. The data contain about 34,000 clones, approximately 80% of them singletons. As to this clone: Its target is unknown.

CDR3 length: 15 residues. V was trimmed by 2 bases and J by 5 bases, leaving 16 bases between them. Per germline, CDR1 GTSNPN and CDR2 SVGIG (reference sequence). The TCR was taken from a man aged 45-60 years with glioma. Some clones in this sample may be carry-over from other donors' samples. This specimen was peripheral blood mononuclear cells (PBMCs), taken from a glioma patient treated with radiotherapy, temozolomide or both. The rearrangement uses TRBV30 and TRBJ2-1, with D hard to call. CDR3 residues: CAWSPGSGTHNEQFF. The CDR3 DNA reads TGTGCCTGGAGTCCCGGGTCAGGCACCCACAATGAGCAGTTCTTC.